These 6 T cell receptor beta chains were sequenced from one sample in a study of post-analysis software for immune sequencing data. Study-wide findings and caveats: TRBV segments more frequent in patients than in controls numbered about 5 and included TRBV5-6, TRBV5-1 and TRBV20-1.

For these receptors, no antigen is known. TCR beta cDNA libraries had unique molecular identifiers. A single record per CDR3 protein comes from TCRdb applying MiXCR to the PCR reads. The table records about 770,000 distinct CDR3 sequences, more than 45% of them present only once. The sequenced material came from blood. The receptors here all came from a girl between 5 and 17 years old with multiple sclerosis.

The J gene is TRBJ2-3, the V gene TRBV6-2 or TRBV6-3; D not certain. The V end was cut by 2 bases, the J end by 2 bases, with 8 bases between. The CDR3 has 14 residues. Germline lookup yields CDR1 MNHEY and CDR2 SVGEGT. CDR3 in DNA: TGTGCCAGCAGTTACGCCCGCTTCACAGATACGCAGTATTTT. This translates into CASSYARFTDTQYF.

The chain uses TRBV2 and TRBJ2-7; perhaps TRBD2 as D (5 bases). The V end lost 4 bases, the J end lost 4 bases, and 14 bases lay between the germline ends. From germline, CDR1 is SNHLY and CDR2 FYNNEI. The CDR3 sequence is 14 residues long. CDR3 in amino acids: CASSVLSGAYEQYF. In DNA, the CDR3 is TGTGCCAGCAGTGTGCTAAGCGGAGCTTACGAGCAGTACTTC.

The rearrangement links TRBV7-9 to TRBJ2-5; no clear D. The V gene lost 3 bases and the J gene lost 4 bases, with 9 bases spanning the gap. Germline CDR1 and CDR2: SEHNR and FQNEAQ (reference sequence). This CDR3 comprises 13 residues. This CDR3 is CASSFLLGETQYF. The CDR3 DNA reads TGTGCCAGCAGCTTCTTGTTGGGAGAGACCCAGTACTTC. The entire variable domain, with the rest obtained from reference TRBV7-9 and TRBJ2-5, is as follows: DTGVSQNPRHKITKRGQNVTFRCDPISEHNRLYWYRQTLGQGPEFLTYFQNEAQLEKSRLLSDRFSAERPKGSFSTLEIQRTEQGDSAMYLCASSFLLGETQYFGPGTRLLVL.

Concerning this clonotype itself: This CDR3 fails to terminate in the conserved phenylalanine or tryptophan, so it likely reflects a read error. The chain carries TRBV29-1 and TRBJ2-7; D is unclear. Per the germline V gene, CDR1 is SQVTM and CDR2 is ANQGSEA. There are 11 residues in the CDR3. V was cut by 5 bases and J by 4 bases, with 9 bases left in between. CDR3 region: CSVQLVYEQYC. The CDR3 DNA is TGCAGCGTTCAATTGGTATACGAGCAGTACTGC.

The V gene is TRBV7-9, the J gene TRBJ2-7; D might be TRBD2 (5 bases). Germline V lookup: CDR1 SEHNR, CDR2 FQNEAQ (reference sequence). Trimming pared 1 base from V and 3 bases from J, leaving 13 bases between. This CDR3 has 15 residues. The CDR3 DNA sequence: TGTGCCAGCAGCTTAGTTGCGGGCGGAAACTACGAGCAGTACTTC. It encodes CASSLVAGGNYEQYF. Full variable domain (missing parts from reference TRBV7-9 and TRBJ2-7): DTGVSQNPRHKITKRGQNVTFRCDPISEHNRLYWYRQTLGQGPEFLTYFQNEAQLEKSRLLSDRFSAERPKGSFSTLEIQRTEQGDSAMYLCASSLVAGGNYEQYFGPGTRLTVT.

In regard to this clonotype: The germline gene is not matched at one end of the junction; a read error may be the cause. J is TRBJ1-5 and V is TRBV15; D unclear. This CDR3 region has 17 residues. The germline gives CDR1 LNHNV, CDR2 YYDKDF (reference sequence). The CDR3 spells CATSREALQSSNQPQHF. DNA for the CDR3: TGTGCCACCAGCAGAGAGGCCCTACAGAGTAGCAACCAGCCCCAGCATTTT.